This TCR beta chain was captured by sequencing in a study of blood T cell repertoires in COVID-19. Here immunoSEQ multiplex PCR was the method, and the copy in TCRdb shows in-frame clones only, minus some. The sample carries around 200,000 clones, approximately 84% recorded once. The germline V gene encodes CDR1 SNHLY and CDR2 FYNNEI. The CDR3 sequence is 13 residues long. V shed 3 bases and J 6 bases; nucleotides not matched to a gene: 2. The origin of this receptor is a human donor in a cohort sampled during active COVID-19. V gene TRBV2 combines with J gene TRBJ1-2; 9 bases map to TRBD1. The sequenced material came from peripheral blood. CDR3 DNA sequence: TGTGCCAGCAGTGACGGGACAGGGAATGGCTACACCTTC. It specifies CASSDGTGNGYTF. Full variable domain (outside the CDR3, taken from reference TRBV2 and TRBJ1-2): EPEVTQTPSHQVTQMGQEVILRCVPISNHLYFYWYRQILGQKVEFLVSFYNNEISEKSEIFDDQFSVERPDGSNFTLKIRSTKLEDSAMYFCASSDGTGNGYTFGSGTRLTVV.